This entry describes one TCR beta chain. Seattle participants joined during active infection and were tracked over time. This sample stems from a study of blood T cell repertoires in COVID-19. About the study: The United States, Italy and Spain provided the acute and convalescent COVID-19 samples.

Libraries were prepared by immunoSEQ multiplex PCR; TCRdb keeps only in-frame clonotypes and omits some of them. The repertoire holds 200,000 or so clones, with around nine tenths as singletons. The TCR originated in a man in his fifties or sixties with COVID-19, enrolled during active disease. Sequenced material: peripheral blood.

CDR3 coding DNA: TGTGCCAGCAGCGTTCTCGACAGTAACACTGAAGCTTTCTTT. This encodes CASSVLDSNTEAFF. The chain joins TRBV9 to TRBJ1-1; tentatively, D is TRBD1 (5 bases). V was pared by 2 bases and J by 2 bases, with 10 bases between. The CDR3 consists of 14 residues. Germline V gives CDR1 SGDLS, CDR2 YYNGEE.